Included here is one T cell receptor beta chain sequence, with context. This clone was detected a few times. Its antigen target is currently unknown. The record has no base qualities; no much larger clone is one base away. The cohort was made up of about 610 healthy bone marrow donors. At the time of sampling, every cohort member was nominally healthy, though immune exposures that went unrecorded were likely present. The donor tested CMV seronegative, placing the donor among the 350 or so seronegative members of the cohort. A peripheral blood sample was provided by each donor, and peripheral blood mononuclear cells were used for TCR beta sequencing. The Qiagen DNeasy Blood Extraction Kit was used to extract genomic DNA from the blood cell samples. These data are taken from a study of cytomegalovirus exposure and HLA in healthy donors (dated by TCRdb to the late 2010s). Turning to the overall study: In an earlier analysis of under 750 of the donors, around 290 Gb of sequence data and 90 million to 120 million unique TCR beta sequences from about 179 million T cells were reported. An early release that covered about 600 HLA-typed donors contained around 300 gigabases of sequencing data and 85 million to 100 million unique TCR sequences. Using immunosequencing, the study profiled T cell repertoires from 666 subjects and related those repertoires to cytomegalovirus serostatus. To decide whether each TCR beta V gene segment behaved as functional or pseudogenic, an earlier analysis of fewer than 750 of the donors relied on high-throughput TCR beta sequencing. Every discovery cohort repertoire had been produced on one sequencing platform. The aim of the study was to test whether cataloging public T cell receptors could identify signatures of past pathogen exposure. Several DR-DQ haplotypes were treated as single units for association and clustering because of strong linkage in the cohort. The number of typed donors differed by locus: about 629-630 for A, B, C, DRB1 and DQB1; 522 for DQA1; 606 for DPA1; and some 470 for DPB1. A later analysis re-analyzed previously published TCR beta repertoires from approximately 670 donors and added high-resolution HLA genotyping to study TCR occurrence patterns. Donor age, sex, ethnicity and CMV serostatus were collected together with the repertoire data. In addition to the first cohort of 666 subjects, a separate validation cohort of 120 different subjects was used. HLA typing included class I and class II loci at four-digit resolution. Of the roughly 400 genotyped donors, roughly 76% were placed in the genetic ancestry cluster associated with self-reported Caucasian donors. A later genetic analysis used genome-wide SNP genotypes for about 60% of the 666 donors, treating that subset as a discovery cohort. Rather than drawing on any new phenotypic data, the later analysis identified candidate immune exposures from TCR beta sequences and the way those sequences occurred across donors. To predict cytomegalovirus infection status, the study combined high-throughput TCR immunosequencing, statistical association of individual TCRs with disease status, and machine learning. Among 398 genotyped donors of the cohort, an average of 235,054 unique TCR beta nucleotide sequences were sequenced per donor, roughly 20% of them non-productive. On the study overall, not on this receptor specifically: It was suggested by the authors that the approach could potentially be generalized to other disease states and immunological phenotypes. Correlated functional status among segregating V segments might reflect linkage disequilibrium, but an unknown experimental factor could not be ruled out. Because HLA typing was missing for some donors at each locus, association tests included only the typed subset. In a later analysis, most CMV-associated TCR beta chains were found to appear HLA-restricted, with HLA associations seemingly driven largely by CMV exposure. Only TCR beta chains were sequenced in this cohort, and the absence of alpha or paired-chain data limited detectable features. When HLA alleles, especially DR and DQ, strongly co-occurred, attributing TCR associations to individual alleles was difficult. A later genetic analysis reported fewer N-insertions in productive TCRs among donors in an Asian-associated ancestry cluster than the 666-donor mean. For the cohort, immune exposure information was limited to CMV serostatus. In a later analysis, the rate of TCR association differed among HLA loci, with DRB1 alleles having the most associated TCRs and HLA-C alleles having the fewest. Compared with equally common non-associated chains, HLA-associated TCR beta chains in a later analysis were more clonally expanded and had lower generation probabilities. Because counts were too low, roughly 17 rarely observed V segments, including chromosome 9 orphons, were left out of the earlier analysis of some 600 of the donors. A further reported finding was that TCR beta sequences accurately predicted the HLA-A and HLA-B alleles for most subjects in the first cohort. A cluster of highly shared sequence variants was judged likely to represent a technical artifact of the sequencing pipeline. At a false discovery rate of 0.05, a later analysis linked 15,000 to 20,000 TCR beta sequences to specific HLA alleles. Broadly in line with IMGT annotations, most TCR beta V segments showed up in productive rearrangements about 90% or about 30% of the time in an earlier analysis of several hundred of the donors. In vitro tests confirmed that a few of the cytomegalovirus-associated TCR beta chains recognize cytomegalovirus antigens. An association between a missense DCLRE1C variant and V-gene and J-gene trimming of TCR beta chains was found in a later genetic analysis and replicated in an independent cohort. The presence/absence analyses assumed that sequencing depth was roughly uniform across donors, and that assumption may not be true. In a later analysis, several top co-occurrence clusters were reported to appear linked to parvovirus B19, influenza, CMV and Epstein-Barr virus. While some public TCRs were present in many individuals, most TCR sequences turned up only very rarely across donors. The classifier was reported to diagnose cytomegalovirus status with high specificity and sensitivity in both the original cohort and the validation cohort. The study gave a list of over 150 TCR beta chains associated with cytomegalovirus. Because the 87-base-pair reads could not distinguish some IMGT-functional V segments, including TRBV6-2 and TRBV6-3, those segments were excluded.

V loses 1 base, J loses 4 bases, and the germline ends lie 7 bases apart. The CDR3 runs 12 amino acids, cysteine and phenylalanine included. Only the CDR3 part of the read is kept: 36 bases, read in frame from the first base. From the germline V gene (reference sequence), CDR1 is GTSNPN and CDR2 is SVGIG. The method behind the library was the immunoSEQ multiplex PCR assay. For the multiplex PCR, a mixture combining 60 forward primers for TCR Vbeta segments and 13 reverse primers for TCR Jbeta segments was used. The CDR3 region of rearranged TCR beta genes was amplified from genomic DNA with a multiplex PCR assay. Amplified TCR beta libraries were sequenced as 87-base-pair reads on the Illumina HiSeq System. The original methods were these. A later analysis tallied around 87 million unique TCR beta chains across the 666 repertoires, and approximately 9.9 million of those chains were shared by two or more donors. To remove PCR and sequencing errors, raw reads were error-corrected and collapsed into unique sequences using a nearest-neighbor algorithm that merged closely related sequences. Alignment of CDR3 sequences to IMGT reference sequences was used to assign V, D and J gene segments. For a sequence to be retained, a match of at least six nucleotides to both a V gene segment and a J gene segment was required. A rearrangement counted as productive if the CDR3 had no stop codons and remained in frame with V and J, and every other rearrangement counted as non-productive. CDR3 was defined according to IMGT convention as the region running from the second conserved V-encoded cysteine to the conserved J-encoded phenylalanine. In an earlier analysis of some 550 of the donors, sequences lacking an unambiguous match to a single V gene segment were excluded. An earlier analysis of several hundred of the donors called V segments functional above 56.7% productive rearrangements and segregating when the between-donor standard deviation exceeded 5%. A statistical classification framework was built for diagnosing cytomegalovirus status from the catalog of TCR beta chain sequences. A later analysis assigned V and J genes by comparing TCR nucleotide sequences with IMGT/GENE-DB human TR gene sequences. A later analysis assigned CDR3 sequences and most-parsimonious VDJ recombination scenarios with the TCRdist pipeline. In a later analysis, each TCR beta chain was defined by its CDR3 amino acid sequence together with its V-gene family, and reads without a unique V-gene family were excluded. To address suspected cross-contamination and a sequencing artifact, a later analysis removed a few hundred highly shared, low-generation-probability nucleotide sequences. A later analysis calculated a clonal expansion index for each public chain from normalized within-repertoire ranks of inferred template counts. Generation probabilities in a later analysis came from a VDJ recombination model fitted to out-of-frame rearrangements, and those results were checked against IGoR. A later analysis scored TCR-TCR, TCR-HLA and TCR-CMV co-occurrence with hypergeometric tests, applying a repertoire-size bias correction to TCR pairs. In a later analysis, false discovery rates were estimated by permuting HLA or CMV assignments 20 times. A later analysis grouped co-occurring TCRs with DBSCAN, adding TCRdist sequence similarity when clustering within HLA-allele-positive subsets. Co-occurrence clustering excluded repertoires with fewer than 30,000 or more than 120,000 public chains, plus five with anomalous nucleotide sharing. Entries here come from immuneACCESS through TCRdb and include only in-frame sequences with V and J called. Some clones fail to appear in such tables; in the studies checked, an unresolved V gene covers under half of the shortfall, and the cause of the remainder is unknown. The V and J calls and the clone size are those of that table, but D and trimming were determined from the DNA. The sample table contains some 160,000 clones; only one count was recorded for around four fifths of them. About 1.3% of the sample is held by the ten biggest clonotypes.

The specimen was PBMCs. This TCR derives from a woman in her 30s in good health and CMV-seronegative. This chain joins TRBV30 to TRBJ1-2, with no D gene named confidently. CDR3 sequence: CAWSGGPYGYTF. The DNA is TGTGCCTGGAGTGGAGGGCCCTATGGCTACACCTTC.